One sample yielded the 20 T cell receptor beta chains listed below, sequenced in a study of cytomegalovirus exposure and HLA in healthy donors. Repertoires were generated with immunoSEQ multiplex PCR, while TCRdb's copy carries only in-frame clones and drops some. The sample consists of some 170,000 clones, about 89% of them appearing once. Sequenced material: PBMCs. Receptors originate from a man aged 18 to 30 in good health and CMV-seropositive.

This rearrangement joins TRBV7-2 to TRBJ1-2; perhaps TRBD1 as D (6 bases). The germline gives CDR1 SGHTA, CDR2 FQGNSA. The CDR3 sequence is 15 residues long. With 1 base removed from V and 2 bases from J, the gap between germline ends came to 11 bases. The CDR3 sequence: CASSLVVRGNYGYTF. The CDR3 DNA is TGTGCCAGCAGCTTAGTAGTCAGGGGAAACTATGGCTACACCTTC.

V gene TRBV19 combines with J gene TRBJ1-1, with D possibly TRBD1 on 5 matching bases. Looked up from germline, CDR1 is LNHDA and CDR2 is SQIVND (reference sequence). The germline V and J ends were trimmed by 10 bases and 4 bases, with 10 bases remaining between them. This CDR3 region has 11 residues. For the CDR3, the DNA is TGTGCCACTAGGGGAGGCACTGAAGCTTTCTTT. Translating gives CATRGGTEAFF.

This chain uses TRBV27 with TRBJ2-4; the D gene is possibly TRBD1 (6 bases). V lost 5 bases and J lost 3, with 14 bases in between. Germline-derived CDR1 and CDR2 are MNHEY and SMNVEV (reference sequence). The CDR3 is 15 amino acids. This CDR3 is CASSNRASNKNIQYF. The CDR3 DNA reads TGTGCCAGCAGTAACAGGGCGTCGAACAAAAACATTCAGTACTTC.

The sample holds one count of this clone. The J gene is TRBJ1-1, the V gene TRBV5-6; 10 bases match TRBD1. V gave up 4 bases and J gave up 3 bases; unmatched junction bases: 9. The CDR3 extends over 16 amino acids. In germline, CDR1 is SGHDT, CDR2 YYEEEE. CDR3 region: CASSQIRTGGDTEAFF. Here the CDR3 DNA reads TGTGCCAGCAGCCAAATCCGGACAGGGGGGGACACTGAAGCTTTCTTT.

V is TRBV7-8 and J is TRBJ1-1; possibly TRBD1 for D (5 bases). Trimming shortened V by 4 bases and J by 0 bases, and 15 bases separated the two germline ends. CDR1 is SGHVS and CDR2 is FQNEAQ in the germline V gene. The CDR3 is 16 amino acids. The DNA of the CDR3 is TGTGCCAGCAGCTCAGGCCCCAGGGCAATGAACACTGAAGCTTTCTTT. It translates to CASSSGPRAMNTEAFF.

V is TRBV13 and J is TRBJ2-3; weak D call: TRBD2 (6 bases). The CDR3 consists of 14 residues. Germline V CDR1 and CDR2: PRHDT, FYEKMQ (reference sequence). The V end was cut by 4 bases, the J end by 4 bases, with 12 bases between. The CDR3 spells CASSSSGVPDTQYF. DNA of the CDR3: TGTGCCAGCAGCTCCTCGGGAGTCCCAGATACGCAGTATTTT.

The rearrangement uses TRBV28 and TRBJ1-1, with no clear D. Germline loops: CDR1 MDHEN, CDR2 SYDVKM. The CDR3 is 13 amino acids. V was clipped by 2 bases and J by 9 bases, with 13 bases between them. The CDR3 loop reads CASSLSGRQKAFF. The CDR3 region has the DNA TGTGCCAGCAGTTTAAGCGGGCGCCAAAAAGCTTTCTTT.

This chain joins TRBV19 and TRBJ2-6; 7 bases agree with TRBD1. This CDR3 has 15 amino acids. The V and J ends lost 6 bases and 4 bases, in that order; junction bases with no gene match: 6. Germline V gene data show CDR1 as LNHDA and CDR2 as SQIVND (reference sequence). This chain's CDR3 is CASRDRVSGANVLTF. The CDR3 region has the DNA TGTGCCAGTAGAGACAGGGTTTCCGGGGCCAACGTCCTGACTTTC.

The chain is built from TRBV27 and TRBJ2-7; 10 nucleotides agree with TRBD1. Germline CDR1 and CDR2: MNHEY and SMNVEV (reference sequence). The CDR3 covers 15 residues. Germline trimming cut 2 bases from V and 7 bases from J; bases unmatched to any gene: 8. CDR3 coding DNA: TGTGCCAGCAGTTTAACCGGGACAGGGGTCCGGGAGCAGTACTTC. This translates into CASSLTGTGVREQYF.

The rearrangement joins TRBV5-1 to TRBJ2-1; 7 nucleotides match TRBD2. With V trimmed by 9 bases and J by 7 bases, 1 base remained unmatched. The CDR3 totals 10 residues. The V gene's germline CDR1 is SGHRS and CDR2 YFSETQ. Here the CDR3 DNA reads TGCGCCACCGGGGGGAATGAGCAGTTCTTC. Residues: CATGGNEQFF. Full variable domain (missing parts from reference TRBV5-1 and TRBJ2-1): KAGVTQTPRYLIKTRGQQVTLSCSPISGHRSVSWYQQTPGQGLQFLFEYFSETQRNKGNFPGRFSGRQFSNSRSEMNVSTLELGDSALYLCATGGNEQFFGPGTRLTVL.

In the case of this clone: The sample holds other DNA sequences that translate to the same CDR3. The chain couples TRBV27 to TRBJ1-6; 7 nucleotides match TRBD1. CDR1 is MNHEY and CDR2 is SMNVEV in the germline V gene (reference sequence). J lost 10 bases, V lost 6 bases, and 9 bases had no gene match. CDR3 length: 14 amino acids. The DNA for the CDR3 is TGTGCCAGCAGCGATACAGGGGTTAGATCACCCCTCCACTTT. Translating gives CASSDTGVRSPLHF.

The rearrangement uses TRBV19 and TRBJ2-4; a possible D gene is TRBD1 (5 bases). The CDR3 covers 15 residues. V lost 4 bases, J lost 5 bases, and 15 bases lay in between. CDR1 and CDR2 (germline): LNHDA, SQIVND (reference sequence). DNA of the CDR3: TGTGCCAGTAGTACGATTCAGGGCGGACAAAACATTCAGTACTTC. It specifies CASSTIQGGQNIQYF. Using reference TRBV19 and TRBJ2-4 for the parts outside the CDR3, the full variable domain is DGGITQSPKYLFRKEGQNVTLSCEQNLNHDAMYWYRQDPGQGLRLIYYSQIVNDFQKGDIAEGYSVSREKKESFPLTVTSAQKNPTAFYLCASSTIQGGQNIQYFGAGTRLSVL.

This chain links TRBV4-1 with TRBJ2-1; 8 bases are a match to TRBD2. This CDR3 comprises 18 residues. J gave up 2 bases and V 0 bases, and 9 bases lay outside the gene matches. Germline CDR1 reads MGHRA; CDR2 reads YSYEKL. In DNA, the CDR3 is TGCGCCAGCAGCCAAGACCCTGCTAGCGGGCCTACCTACAATGAGCAGTTCTTC. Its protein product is CASSQDPASGPTYNEQFF.

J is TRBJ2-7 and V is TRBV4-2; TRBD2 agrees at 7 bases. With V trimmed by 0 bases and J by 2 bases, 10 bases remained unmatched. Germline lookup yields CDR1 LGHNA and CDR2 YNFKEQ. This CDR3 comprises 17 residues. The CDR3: CASSQEGDYPNTYEQYF. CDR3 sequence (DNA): TGTGCCAGCAGCCAAGAGGGGGACTACCCGAACACCTACGAGCAGTACTTC.

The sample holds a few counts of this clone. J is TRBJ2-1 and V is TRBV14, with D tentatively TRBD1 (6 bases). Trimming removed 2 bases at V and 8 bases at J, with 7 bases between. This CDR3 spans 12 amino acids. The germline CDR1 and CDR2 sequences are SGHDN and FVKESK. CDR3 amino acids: CASSQWTDEQFF. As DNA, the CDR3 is TGTGCCAGCAGCCAATGGACAGATGAGCAGTTCTTC.

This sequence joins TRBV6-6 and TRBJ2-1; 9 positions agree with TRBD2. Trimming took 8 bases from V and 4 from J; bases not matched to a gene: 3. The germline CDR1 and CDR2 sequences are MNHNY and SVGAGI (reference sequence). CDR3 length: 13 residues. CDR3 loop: CASVGLAYNEQFF. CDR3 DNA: TGTGCCAGCGTGGGACTAGCTTACAATGAGCAGTTCTTC.

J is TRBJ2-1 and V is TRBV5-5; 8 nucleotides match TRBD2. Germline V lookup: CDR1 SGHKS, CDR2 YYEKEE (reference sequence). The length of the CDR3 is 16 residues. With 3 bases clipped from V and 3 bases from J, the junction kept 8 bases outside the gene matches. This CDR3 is CASSWGGRPLYNEQFF. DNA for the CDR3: TGTGCCAGCAGCTGGGGCGGGAGGCCGCTCTACAATGAGCAGTTCTTC.

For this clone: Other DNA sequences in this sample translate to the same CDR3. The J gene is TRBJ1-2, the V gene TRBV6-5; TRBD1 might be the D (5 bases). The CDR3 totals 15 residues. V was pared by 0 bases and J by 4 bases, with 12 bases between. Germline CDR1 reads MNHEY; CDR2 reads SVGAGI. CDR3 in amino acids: CASSYSKGQSYGYTF. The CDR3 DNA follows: TGTGCCAGCAGTTACTCGAAAGGACAAAGCTATGGCTACACCTTC.

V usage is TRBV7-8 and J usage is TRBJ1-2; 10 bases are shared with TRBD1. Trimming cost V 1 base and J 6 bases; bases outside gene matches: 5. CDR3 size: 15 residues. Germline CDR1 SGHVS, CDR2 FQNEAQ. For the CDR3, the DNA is TGTGCCAGCAGCTTAGTGGGGGACAGGGGTGATGGCTACACCTTC. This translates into CASSLVGDRGDGYTF.

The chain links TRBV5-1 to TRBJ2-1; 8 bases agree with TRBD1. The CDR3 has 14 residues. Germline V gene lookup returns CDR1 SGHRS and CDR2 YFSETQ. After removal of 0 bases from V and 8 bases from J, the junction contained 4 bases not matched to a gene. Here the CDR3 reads CASSLVRGRDEQFF. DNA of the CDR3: TGCGCCAGCAGCTTGGTCAGGGGGCGGGATGAGCAGTTCTTC.